A selection of T cell receptor beta chains follows, all from one sample in a study of shared clonotypes between healthy human individuals. The repertoire was sequenced with immunoSEQ multiplex PCR; TCRdb's copy has only in-frame clones and lacks some. The sample lists about 1.1 million clones, approximately 80% occurring once. Sequencing was performed on memory CD4+ T cells from PBMCs. These TCRs come from a man in his late teens or twenties in good health. Some clones in this sample may be carry-over from other donors' samples. Each CDR3 is given with its conserved first and last residue. Fields, in order: clone size, D gene, J gene, V gene, CDR3 DNA, CDR3 protein. A D gene is named only where the DNA matches it firmly. Size is omitted from some rows. Given values are once, few, many or a class for expanded clones.

clone_size: .; d_call: TRBD1; j_call: TRBJ1-2; v_call: TRBV10-3; cdr3_nt: TGTGCCATCAAACCGGACAGGGGGCAGGTCTATGGCTACACCTTC; cdr3_aa: CAIKPDRGQVYGYTF
clone_size: .; d_call: .; j_call: TRBJ1-2; v_call: TRBV19; cdr3_nt: TGTGCCAGTAGTTTGGGACGTACTAGGAACTATGGCTACACCTTC; cdr3_aa: CASSLGRTRNYGYTF
clone_size: .; d_call: TRBD1; j_call: TRBJ1-4; v_call: TRBV30; cdr3_nt: TGTGCCTGGAGCAGGACAGGGGGTGAAAAACTGTTTTTT; cdr3_aa: CAWSRTGGEKLFF
clone_size: few; d_call: TRBD1; j_call: TRBJ2-3; v_call: TRBV28; cdr3_nt: TGTGCCAGCAGATCGGGACAGCTCACAGATACGCAGTATTTT; cdr3_aa: CASRSGQLTDTQYF
clone_size: .; d_call: TRBD1; j_call: TRBJ1-5; v_call: TRBV19; cdr3_nt: TGTGCCAGTAGTACTCACAGGGGGAATCAGCCCCAGCATTTT; cdr3_aa: CASSTHRGNQPQHF
clone_size: .; d_call: TRBD1; j_call: TRBJ2-7; v_call: TRBV6-5; cdr3_nt: TGTGCCAGCAGCGCGCGGACAGGCGAGCAGTACTTC; cdr3_aa: CASSARTGEQYF
clone_size: few; d_call: .; j_call: TRBJ1-2; v_call: TRBV7-3; cdr3_nt: TGTGCCAGCAGCCCCCGGGGGAGGCTTCGCTATGGCTACACCTTC; cdr3_aa: CASSPRGRLRYGYTF
clone_size: .; d_call: TRBD2; j_call: TRBJ2-5; v_call: TRBV15; cdr3_nt: TGTGCCACCAGCAGGTCTAGCGGGAGTGGAGAGACCCAGTACTTC; cdr3_aa: CATSRSSGSGETQYF
clone_size: .; d_call: .; j_call: TRBJ2-3; v_call: TRBV2; cdr3_nt: TGTGCCAGCAGGCGGGACTCCACAGATACGCAGTATTTT; cdr3_aa: CASRRDSTDTQYF
clone_size: few; d_call: TRBD1; j_call: TRBJ2-7; v_call: TRBV5-8; cdr3_nt: TGTGCCAGCAGCTACCGGGACAGGGGTTACTACGAGCAGTACTTC; cdr3_aa: CASSYRDRGYYEQYF
clone_size: .; d_call: .; j_call: TRBJ1-2; v_call: TRBV2; cdr3_nt: TGTGCCAGTAGGGCGGGCCAGATTAACTATGGCTACACCTTC; cdr3_aa: CASRAGQINYGYTF
clone_size: few; d_call: TRBD2; j_call: TRBJ2-3; v_call: TRBV13; cdr3_nt: TGTGCCAGCAGCGGGGGGACTAGCGGGAGTTTGGATACGCAGTATTTT; cdr3_aa: CASSGGTSGSLDTQYF
clone_size: .; d_call: .; j_call: TRBJ2-7; v_call: TRBV6-1; cdr3_nt: TGTGCCAGCCTGCCCCCGGGTCTTTCCTACGAGCAGTACTTC; cdr3_aa: CASLPPGLSYEQYF
clone_size: few; d_call: .; j_call: TRBJ2-7; v_call: TRBV6-1; cdr3_nt: TGTGCCAGCAGGGGGACGGTGGCCTACGAGCAGTACTTC; cdr3_aa: CASRGTVAYEQYF
clone_size: .; d_call: .; j_call: TRBJ1-1; v_call: TRBV5-6; cdr3_nt: TGTGCCAGCAGCTTGCCGTGGGGACGGAACACTGAAGCTTTCTTT; cdr3_aa: CASSLPWGRNTEAFF
clone_size: .; d_call: .; j_call: TRBJ1-5; v_call: TRBV6-5; cdr3_nt: TGTGCCAGCAGTGGTACGGGGCCCCAGCATTTT; cdr3_aa: CASSGTGPQHF
clone_size: .; d_call: .; j_call: TRBJ2-1; v_call: TRBV7-2; cdr3_nt: TGTGCCAGCAGCTTAGTTGATGACAATGAGCAGTTCTTC; cdr3_aa: CASSLVDDNEQFF
clone_size: .; d_call: TRBD2; j_call: TRBJ2-1; v_call: TRBV7-9; cdr3_nt: TGTGCCAGCAGCTTAGCGGTAGCGGGAGGGCCAAGTGAGCAGTTCTTC; cdr3_aa: CASSLAVAGGPSEQFF
clone_size: once; d_call: TRBD1; j_call: TRBJ2-1; v_call: TRBV28; cdr3_nt: TGTGCCAGCAGTTTTCGGGAGGGACAGGGGATTTACAATGAGCAGTTCTTC; cdr3_aa: CASSFREGQGIYNEQFF
clone_size: once; d_call: TRBD1; j_call: TRBJ1-2; v_call: TRBV6-1; cdr3_nt: TGTGCCAGCAGGCCGACGACAGGGGGCGGCTATGGCTACACCTTC; cdr3_aa: CASRPTTGGGYGYTF
clone_size: .; d_call: .; j_call: TRBJ2-2; v_call: TRBV28; cdr3_nt: TGTGCCAGCAGTTTTGTTTCGGGGGAGCTGTTTTTT; cdr3_aa: CASSFVSGELFF
clone_size: few; d_call: .; j_call: TRBJ2-1; v_call: TRBV7-9; cdr3_nt: TGTGCCAGCAGCCGGACCGCCTACAATGAGCAGTTCTTC; cdr3_aa: CASSRTAYNEQFF
clone_size: .; d_call: .; j_call: TRBJ2-1; v_call: TRBV11-2; cdr3_nt: TGTGCCAGCAGCTTGTATATGGGAAGAGCTATAAACAATGAGCAGTTCTTC; cdr3_aa: CASSLYMGRAINNEQFF
clone_size: .; d_call: TRBD1; j_call: TRBJ1-1; v_call: TRBV19; cdr3_nt: TGTGCCAGTAGGAGGGACAGGGGGGCGAACACTGAAGCTTTCTTT; cdr3_aa: CASRRDRGANTEAFF
clone_size: .; d_call: .; j_call: TRBJ1-5; v_call: TRBV6-1; cdr3_nt: TGTGCCAGCAGTGAAAAGTTGACCCAGCATCAGCCCCAGCATTTT; cdr3_aa: CASSEKLTQHQPQHF
clone_size: .; d_call: .; j_call: TRBJ1-1; v_call: TRBV6-5; cdr3_nt: TGTGCCAGCAGTTACGGGCCGGGGCTCACTGAAGCTTTCTTT; cdr3_aa: CASSYGPGLTEAFF
clone_size: .; d_call: TRBD2; j_call: TRBJ2-5; v_call: TRBV7-8; cdr3_nt: TGTGCCAGCAGCCGGACGACTAGCGGGAGGGCCGAGACCCAGTACTTC; cdr3_aa: CASSRTTSGRAETQYF
clone_size: .; d_call: .; j_call: TRBJ2-1; v_call: TRBV29-1; cdr3_nt: TGCAGCGCTGGGTATCGGTTCTTC; cdr3_aa: CSAGYRFF
clone_size: once; d_call: .; j_call: TRBJ2-2; v_call: TRBV7-2; cdr3_nt: TGTGCCAGCATCCCAAACCTGAACACCGGGGAGCTGTTTTTT; cdr3_aa: CASIPNLNTGELFF
clone_size: .; d_call: .; j_call: TRBJ2-5; v_call: TRBV13; cdr3_nt: TGTGCCAGCAGCCCTAGGGGTCTAGGGGGCCAGTACTTC; cdr3_aa: CASSPRGLGGQYF
clone_size: .; d_call: TRBD1; j_call: TRBJ1-2; v_call: TRBV5-8; cdr3_nt: TGTGCCAGCAGCTTGGAACAGGGGAGTCTCCCCCACGGCTACACCTTC; cdr3_aa: CASSLEQGSLPHGYTF
clone_size: few; d_call: TRBD2; j_call: TRBJ2-5; v_call: TRBV9; cdr3_nt: TGTGCCAGCAGCTCGAGGACTAGCGGGACAGAGACCCAGTACTTC; cdr3_aa: CASSSRTSGTETQYF
clone_size: .; d_call: .; j_call: TRBJ2-1; v_call: TRBV6-1; cdr3_nt: TGTGCCAGCAGTGATATAAGCCAGGGGTGGATCGATGAGCAGTTCTTC; cdr3_aa: CASSDISQGWIDEQFF
clone_size: .; d_call: .; j_call: TRBJ1-4; v_call: TRBV5-1; cdr3_nt: TGCGCCAGCAATCGGGGGAAGGGGGAAAAACTGTTTTTT; cdr3_aa: CASNRGKGEKLFF
clone_size: .; d_call: .; j_call: TRBJ2-5; v_call: TRBV20-1; cdr3_nt: TGCAGTTGGCAGGGTGAAGAGACCCAGTACTTC; cdr3_aa: CSWQGEETQYF
clone_size: .; d_call: .; j_call: TRBJ1-2; v_call: TRBV9; cdr3_nt: TGTGCCAGCAGCGTAGATGCAAATAACTATGGCTACACCTTC; cdr3_aa: CASSVDANNYGYTF
clone_size: .; d_call: .; j_call: TRBJ1-2; v_call: TRBV7-8; cdr3_nt: TGTGCCAGCAGCCATAGAGTCGTCGGAGGTTACACCTTC; cdr3_aa: CASSHRVVGGYTF
clone_size: many; d_call: .; j_call: TRBJ1-2; v_call: TRBV28; cdr3_nt: TGTGCCAGCAGTTTTTCGGGGGCTGGGGGCTACACCTTC; cdr3_aa: CASSFSGAGGYTF
clone_size: .; d_call: .; j_call: TRBJ2-5; v_call: TRBV28; cdr3_nt: TGTGCCAGCAGTTTAAAGCAGATAATGTACCAAGAGACCCAGTACTTC; cdr3_aa: CASSLKQIMYQETQYF
clone_size: once; d_call: TRBD1; j_call: TRBJ1-2; v_call: TRBV28; cdr3_nt: TGTGCCAGCCGATGGAGGGGGACAGGGTTTGGCTACACCTTC; cdr3_aa: CASRWRGTGFGYTF
clone_size: few; d_call: .; j_call: TRBJ1-1; v_call: TRBV10-3; cdr3_nt: TGTGCCATCAGCGAGGGAGGGTTCACTGAAGCTTTCTTT; cdr3_aa: CAISEGGFTEAFF
clone_size: .; d_call: .; j_call: TRBJ1-4; v_call: TRBV4-1; cdr3_nt: TGCGCCAGCAGCCTCGGATCGGGCAGGGTGGGAAAACTGTTTTTT; cdr3_aa: CASSLGSGRVGKLFF
clone_size: .; d_call: .; j_call: TRBJ1-1; v_call: TRBV5-1; cdr3_nt: TGCGCCAGCAGCTTACCCGACAGTATGAACACTGAAGCTTTCTTT; cdr3_aa: CASSLPDSMNTEAFF
clone_size: .; d_call: .; j_call: TRBJ1-1; v_call: TRBV30; cdr3_nt: TGTGCGGGGGGGAGGTTGGACACTGAAGCTTTCTTT; cdr3_aa: CAGGRLDTEAFF
clone_size: .; d_call: .; j_call: TRBJ2-3; v_call: TRBV7-2; cdr3_nt: TGTGCCAGCAGCCTATCGACTAGAACAGATACGCAGTATTTT; cdr3_aa: CASSLSTRTDTQYF
clone_size: .; d_call: .; j_call: TRBJ2-1; v_call: TRBV29-1; cdr3_nt: TGCAGCGTTGAAGGTGTATCCCAGCAGTTCTTC; cdr3_aa: CSVEGVSQQFF
clone_size: .; d_call: TRBD2; j_call: TRBJ2-7; v_call: TRBV9; cdr3_nt: TGTGCCAGCAGCGTAACCCCCCTAGCGGACTACGAGCAGTACTTC; cdr3_aa: CASSVTPLADYEQYF
clone_size: .; d_call: .; j_call: TRBJ1-1; v_call: TRBV5-1; cdr3_nt: TGCGCCAGCAGCTCAAACCGAGGGCCAGCGGGAGCTTTCTTT; cdr3_aa: CASSSNRGPAGAFF
clone_size: .; d_call: .; j_call: TRBJ2-3; v_call: TRBV29-1; cdr3_nt: TGCAGCGTTGCCCCTAGCAACCCAGCAGATACGCAGTATTTT; cdr3_aa: CSVAPSNPADTQYF
clone_size: .; d_call: .; j_call: TRBJ1-1; v_call: TRBV7-9; cdr3_nt: TGTGCCAGCAGCCCAGGGTCGAATCGAGTGAACACTGAAGCTTTCTTT; cdr3_aa: CASSPGSNRVNTEAFF
clone_size: .; d_call: .; j_call: TRBJ2-3; v_call: TRBV5-1; cdr3_nt: TGCGCCAGCAGCTTGGGGCGGGGAATCACAGATACGCAGTATTTT; cdr3_aa: CASSLGRGITDTQYF
clone_size: .; d_call: TRBD2; j_call: TRBJ2-3; v_call: TRBV9; cdr3_nt: TGTGCCAGCAGCGTAAGGGCTAGCGGGAGCACAGATACGCAGTATTTT; cdr3_aa: CASSVRASGSTDTQYF
clone_size: .; d_call: .; j_call: TRBJ2-7; v_call: TRBV10-3; cdr3_nt: TGTGCCATCAGTGAGACAGCTTACTACGAGCAGTACTTC; cdr3_aa: CAISETAYYEQYF
clone_size: .; d_call: TRBD2; j_call: TRBJ2-7; v_call: TRBV30; cdr3_nt: TGTGCCTGGGGGCTAGCGGTAACCTACGAGCAGTACTTC; cdr3_aa: CAWGLAVTYEQYF
clone_size: .; d_call: .; j_call: TRBJ2-5; v_call: TRBV4-3; cdr3_nt: TGCGCCAGCAGCCTTGTCATCCGGGAGACCCAGTACTTC; cdr3_aa: CASSLVIRETQYF